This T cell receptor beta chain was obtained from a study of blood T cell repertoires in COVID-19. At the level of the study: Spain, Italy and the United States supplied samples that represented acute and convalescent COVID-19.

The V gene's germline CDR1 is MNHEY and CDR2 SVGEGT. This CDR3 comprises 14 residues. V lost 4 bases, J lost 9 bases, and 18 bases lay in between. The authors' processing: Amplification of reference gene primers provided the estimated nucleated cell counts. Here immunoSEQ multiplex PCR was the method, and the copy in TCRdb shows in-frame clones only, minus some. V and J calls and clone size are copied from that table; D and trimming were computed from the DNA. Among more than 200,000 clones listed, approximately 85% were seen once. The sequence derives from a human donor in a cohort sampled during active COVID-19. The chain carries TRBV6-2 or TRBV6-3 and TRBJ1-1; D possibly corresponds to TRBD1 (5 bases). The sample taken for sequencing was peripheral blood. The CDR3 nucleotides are TGTGCCAGCAGTTCATTTATCAGGGAGGTGAAAGCTTTCTTT. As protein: CASSSFIREVKAFF.